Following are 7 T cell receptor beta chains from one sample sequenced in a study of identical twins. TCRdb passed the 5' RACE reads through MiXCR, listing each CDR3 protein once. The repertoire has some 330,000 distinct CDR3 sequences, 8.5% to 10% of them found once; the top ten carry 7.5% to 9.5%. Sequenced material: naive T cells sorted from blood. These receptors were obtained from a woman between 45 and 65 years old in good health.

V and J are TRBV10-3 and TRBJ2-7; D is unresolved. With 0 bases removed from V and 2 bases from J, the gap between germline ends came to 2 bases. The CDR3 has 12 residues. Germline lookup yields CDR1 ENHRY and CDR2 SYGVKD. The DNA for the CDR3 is TGTGCCATCAGTGAGTCCACCTACGAGCAGTACGTC. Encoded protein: CAISESTYEQYV.

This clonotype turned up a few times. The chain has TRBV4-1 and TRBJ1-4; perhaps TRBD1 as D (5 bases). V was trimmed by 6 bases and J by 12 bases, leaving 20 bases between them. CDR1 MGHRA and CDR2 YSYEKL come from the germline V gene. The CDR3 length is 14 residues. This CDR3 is CASSFRARGGELFF. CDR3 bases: TGCGCCAGCAGTTTCCGGGCGCGCGGGGGGGAACTGTTTTTT.

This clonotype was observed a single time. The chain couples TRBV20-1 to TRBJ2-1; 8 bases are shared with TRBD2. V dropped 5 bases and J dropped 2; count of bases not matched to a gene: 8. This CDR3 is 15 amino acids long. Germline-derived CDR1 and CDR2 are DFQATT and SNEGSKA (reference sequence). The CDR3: CSALQRERTYNEQFF. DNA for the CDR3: TGCAGTGCTCTCCAGCGGGAGAGGACCTACAATGAGCAGTTCTTC.

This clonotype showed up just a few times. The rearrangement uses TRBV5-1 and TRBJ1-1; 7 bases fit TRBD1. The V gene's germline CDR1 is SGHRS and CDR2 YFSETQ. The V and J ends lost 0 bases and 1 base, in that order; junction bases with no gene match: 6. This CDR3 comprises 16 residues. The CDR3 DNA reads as TGCGCCAGCAGCTTGGAAACAGGGGTGGCGAACACTGAAGCTTTCTTT. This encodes CASSLETGVANTEAFF.

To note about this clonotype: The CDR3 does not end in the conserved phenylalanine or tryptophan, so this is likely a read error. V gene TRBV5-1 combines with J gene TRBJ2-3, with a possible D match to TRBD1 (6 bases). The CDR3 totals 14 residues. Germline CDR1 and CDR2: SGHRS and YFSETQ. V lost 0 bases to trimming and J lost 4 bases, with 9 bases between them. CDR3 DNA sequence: TGCGCCAGCAGCTTGGGTGGGGGCGCAGATACGCAGTATTCT. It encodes CASSLGGGADTQYS.

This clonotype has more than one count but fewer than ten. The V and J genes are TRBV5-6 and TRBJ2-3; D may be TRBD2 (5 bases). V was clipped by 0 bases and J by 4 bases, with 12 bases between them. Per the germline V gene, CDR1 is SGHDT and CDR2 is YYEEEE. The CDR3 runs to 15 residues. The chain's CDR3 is CASSLGGRSADTQYF. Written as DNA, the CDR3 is TGTGCCAGCAGCTTGGGAGGGAGAAGCGCAGATACGCAGTATTTT.

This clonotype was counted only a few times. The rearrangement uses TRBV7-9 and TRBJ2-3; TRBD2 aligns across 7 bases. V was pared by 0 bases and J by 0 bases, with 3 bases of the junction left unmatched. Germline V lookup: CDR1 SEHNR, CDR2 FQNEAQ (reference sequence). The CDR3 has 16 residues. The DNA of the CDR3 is TGTGCCAGCAGCTTAGCTCTAGCGGAGAGCACAGATACGCAGTATTTT. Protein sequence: CASSLALAESTDTQYF.